Listed here is a single T cell receptor beta chain. These data originate in a study of PD-1 blockade in mismatch repair-deficient tumors. About the research overall: Patients had about 13 mismatch repair-deficient cancer types and were previously treated and progressing.

PCR or immunohistochemistry showed mismatch repair deficiency in every enrolled patient. Data came from immunoSEQ multiplex PCR; TCRdb stores just in-frame clones and leaves some out. The table includes roughly 38,000 clones, 75% to 90% detected once. The CDR3 runs 14 residues. Germline loops: CDR1 SNHLY, CDR2 FYNNEI. V shed 3 bases and J shed 6 bases, with 11 bases lying between them. Specimen: PBMCs, collected about 40 weeks after starting pembrolizumab. The rearrangement uses TRBV2 and TRBJ2-2; D uncertain. This clonotype was sampled from an adult with mismatch repair-deficient cancer. In DNA form, the CDR3 reads TGTGCCAGCAGTGACCGAGTAGTGTCCGGGGAGCTGTTTTTT. Amino acids: CASSDRVVSGELFF.